The 5 T cell receptor beta chains given below trace back to one sample, sequenced in a study of blood T cell repertoires in COVID-19. Here immunoSEQ multiplex PCR was the method, and the copy in TCRdb shows in-frame clones only, minus some. The repertoire includes 150,000 to 200,000 clones, around 90% of them detected once, and approximately 9.4% sits in the top ten. Sequencing was performed on PBMCs or T cells enriched from blood (not recorded which). The receptors derive from a woman aged 18-29 years who had recovered from COVID-19.

This chain links TRBV7-2 with TRBJ2-7, with a possible D match to TRBD1 (5 bases). Germline CDR1 and CDR2: SGHTA and FQGNSA. The CDR3 spans 14 residues. V shed 5 bases and J shed 0 bases, with 11 bases lying between them. The CDR3 nucleotides read TGTGCCAGCAGCCCGACAGTGAACTCCTACGAGCAGTACTTC. It translates to CASSPTVNSYEQYF. The whole variable domain, filled in from reference TRBV7-2 and TRBJ2-7, reads GAGVSQSPSNKVTEKGKDVELRCDPISGHTALYWYRQSLGQGLEFLIYFQGNSAPDKSGLPSDRFSAERTGGSVSTLTIQRTQQEDSAVYLCASSPTVNSYEQYFGPGTRLTVT.

This sequence joins TRBV28 and TRBJ1-3, with D perhaps matching TRBD1 (5 bases). The CDR3 contains 18 residues. The germline V gene encodes CDR1 MDHEN and CDR2 SYDVKM. Trimming stripped 10 bases from V and 0 bases from J, with 25 bases between. The CDR3 DNA is TGTGCCACCGCGCCGGGCGGGGCTCGGAGTTACTCTGGAAACACCATATATTTT. Amino acids: CATAPGGARSYSGNTIYF.

The V and J genes are TRBV13 and TRBJ2-3; a possible D gene is TRBD2 (6 bases). Trimming took off 5 bases at V and 4 bases at J, with 25 bases between the two ends. The CDR3 is 18 amino acids. The germline gives CDR1 PRHDT, CDR2 FYEKMQ (reference sequence). The CDR3 region is CASSEWDSKSLKSDTQYF. As DNA, the CDR3 is TGTGCCAGCAGCGAATGGGACTCCAAGAGTTTAAAGTCAGATACGCAGTATTTT.

This chain links TRBV20-1 with TRBJ2-7; 10 nucleotides match TRBD2. There are 11 residues in the CDR3. The V segment lost 4 bases and the J segment 12 bases; nucleotides outside the gene matches: 6. The germline V gene has CDR1 DFQATT and CDR2 SNEGSKA (reference sequence). CDR3 DNA: TGCAGTGCTAATATAGCGGGGGGCCGGTACTTC. As protein: CSANIAGGRYF.

The rearrangement uses TRBV24-1 and TRBJ2-5; tentative D call: TRBD2 (7 bases). The CDR3 loop spans 14 amino acids. The germline V gene has CDR1 KGHDR and CDR2 SFDVKD. The V and J ends lost 5 bases and 5 bases respectively, with 14 bases between them. The CDR3 sequence: CATSAKGGLETQYF. The CDR3 region has the DNA TGTGCCACCAGTGCTAAGGGGGGGTTGGAGACCCAGTACTTC.